This TCR beta chain comes out of a study of control samples from healthy donors and cancer patients. Per germline, CDR1 SGHAT and CDR2 FQDESV (reference sequence). The ends were cut back, 3 bases at V and 2 bases at J, with 7 bases in the middle. This CDR3 has 13 residues. Repertoires were generated with immunoSEQ multiplex PCR, while TCRdb's copy carries only in-frame clones and drops some. The data show 170,000 or so clones, 90% seen once. Sequencing was done on a sample of blood. This clonotype was sampled from a woman aged 45-59 years in good health. This rearrangement joins TRBV11-1 to TRBJ1-2, with D maybe TRBD1 (6 bases). The DNA for the CDR3 is TGTGCCAGCAGCTTTGACAGGAACTATGGCTACACCTTC. It yields the protein CASSFDRNYGYTF.